This T cell receptor (beta chain) stems from a study of neurological immune-mediated disorders. The wider study: The roughly 34 patients with multiple sclerosis comprised about 31 relapsing-remitting cases and 3 secondary progressive cases.

Regarding the study as a whole: None of the CDR3 amino acid sequences in expanded clones turned up in more than one subject, which points to private repertoires in all groups.

Synthesis of cDNA was accomplished via 5'RACE employing 10-nucleotide random UMIs. MiXCR, applied by TCRdb to the 5' RACE reads, yields one record per CDR3 protein. The sample has 45,000 to 50,000 distinct CDR3 sequences, 4% to 5.5% seen once. This clonotype has a count of ten or more. Its antigen is unknown. CDR3 length equals 12 residues. Per germline, CDR1 SQVTM and CDR2 ANQGSEA. V lost 4 bases and J 7 bases, leaving 10 bases between the germline ends. V usage is TRBV29-1 and J usage is TRBJ2-2, with D unclear. Sequencing was carried out using PBMCs. The receptor was derived from a woman aged 60-75 years with multiple sclerosis. The CDR3 region is CSVVFTDGELFF. CDR3 nucleotides: TGCAGCGTTGTTTTCACCGACGGGGAGCTGTTTTTT.